The 18 T cell receptor beta chains given below trace back to one sample, sequenced in a study of T cells in Graves' hyperthyroidism and ophthalmopathy. TCR beta CDR3 region amplification was performed from RNA transcripts. HTBI primers were used for first-round RT-PCR of the TCR CDR3. TCRdb reanalysed the multiplex PCR reads using MiXCR and keeps one entry per CDR3 protein. The data show about 210,000 distinct CDR3 sequences, 17% seen once. The sample taken for sequencing was blood. The origin of the receptors is a man aged 45-65 years with Graves' hyperthyroidism.

The rearrangement joins TRBV20-1 to TRBJ2-7, with a tentative D call TRBD2 (6 bases). CDR1 DFQATT and CDR2 SNEGSKA come from the germline V gene (reference sequence). The CDR3 loop spans 12 amino acids. The V end was cut by 5 bases, the J end by 6 bases, with 14 bases between. The CDR3 loop reads CSARLWGGEQYF. Written as DNA, the CDR3 is TGCAGTGCTCGGCTGTGGGGAGGCGAGCAGTACTTC.

This clonotype was counted ten times or more. This sequence joins TRBV7-2 and TRBJ1-2; D is perhaps TRBD1 (6 bases). CDR3 length: 13 residues. Trimming took 1 base from V and 4 from J, leaving 7 bases between them. Germline values: CDR1 SGHTA, CDR2 FQGNSA. CDR3 residues: CASSLGTVYGYTF. The CDR3 region has the DNA TGTGCCAGCAGCTTAGGGACAGTCTATGGCTACACCTTC.

This clonotype was found many times. The rearrangement joins TRBV7-9 to TRBJ2-1; tentative D call: TRBD2 (6 bases). The CDR3 totals 16 residues. Germline V lookup: CDR1 SEHNR, CDR2 FQNEAQ (reference sequence). V lost 1 base to trimming and J lost 8 bases, with 18 bases between them. CDR3 bases: TGTGCCAGCAGCTTAGGCCGCGGGGTAAGGGACTATGAGCAGTTCTTC. Its translation: CASSLGRGVRDYEQFF.

This clonotype was observed at least ten times. This chain joins TRBV6-2 or TRBV6-3 and TRBJ1-1; the D is unclear. Trimming stripped 7 bases from V and 1 base from J, with 13 bases between. The CDR3 totals 14 residues. CDR1 MNHEY and CDR2 SVGEGT come from the germline V gene. CDR3 nucleotides: TGTGCCAGCACGGGAATCCGGGGGAACACTGAAGCTTTCTTT. The encoded protein is CASTGIRGNTEAFF.

This clonotype was recorded at least ten times. The chain combines TRBV7-3 with TRBJ1-1, with D maybe TRBD1 (5 bases). The CDR3 covers 15 residues. Germline V CDR1 and CDR2: SGHTA, FQGTGA. Trimming took off 2 bases at V and 0 bases at J, with 10 bases between the two ends. This CDR3 reads CASSLGAGMNTEAFF. DNA for the CDR3: TGTGCCAGCAGCTTAGGGGCGGGCATGAACACTGAAGCTTTCTTT.

This clonotype was found many times. This sequence joins TRBV28 and TRBJ2-3; 8 bases are a match to TRBD1. The CDR3 is made up of 15 amino acids. CDR1 is MDHEN, CDR2 SYDVKM, per germline. Losses at the gene ends were 2 bases for V and 3 bases for J; bases not matched to a gene: 4. The CDR3 region is CASSLGRGRTDTQYF. Here the CDR3 DNA reads TGTGCCAGCAGTTTAGGCAGGGGGCGGACAGATACGCAGTATTTT.

Only a few counts were recorded for this clonotype. J is TRBJ2-1 and V is TRBV6-1, with 8 bases lining up with TRBD2. CDR3 size: 16 residues. Unmatched junction bases numbered 12, after V lost 3 bases and J lost 8 bases. Per the germline V gene, CDR1 is MNHNS and CDR2 is SASEGT. The CDR3 loop reads CASSDFRPGRVDEQFF. In nucleotides, the CDR3 is TGTGCCAGCAGTGATTTCAGGCCCGGGAGGGTGGATGAGCAGTTCTTC.

CDR3 in DNA: TGTGCCAGTACCTCCATAGCGGGAGCCACCGGGGAGCTGTTTTTT. The encoded protein is CASTSIAGATGELFF. The rearrangement joins TRBV19 to TRBJ2-2; TRBD2 agrees at 9 bases. Germline CDR1 is LNHDA and CDR2 is SQIVND (reference sequence). The CDR3 runs to 15 residues. With 7 bases clipped from V and 4 bases from J, the junction kept 7 bases outside the gene matches.

This chain connects TRBV20-1 to TRBJ1-1; possible D gene TRBD1, 5 bases. Germline V CDR1 and CDR2: DFQATT, SNEGSKA (reference sequence). This CDR3 is 10 amino acids long. The V gene lost 4 bases and the J gene lost 8 bases, with 8 bases spanning the gap. This CDR3 is CSAKTAEAFF. The CDR3 DNA sequence: TGCAGTGCTAAGACAGCAGAAGCTTTCTTT.

Details on this clonotype: Just one base apart from a much larger clone, this may be a read error. The chain has TRBV2 and TRBJ2-1; D not certain. The CDR3 sequence is 12 residues long. From germline, CDR1 is SNHLY and CDR2 FYNNEI. In DNA form, the CDR3 reads TGTGCCACCCAAAGCTCCCACAATGAGCAGTTCTTC. Translating it yields CATQSSHNEQFF.

The V and J genes are TRBV5-1 and TRBJ2-3, with unresolved D. V was trimmed by 0 bases and J by 4 bases, leaving 6 bases between them. The CDR3 totals 13 residues. CDR1 is SGHRS and CDR2 is YFSETQ in the germline V gene. The CDR3 region has the DNA TGCGCCAGCAGCTTGGCCGTGGCAGATACGCAGTATTTT. This translates into CASSLAVADTQYF.

This clonotype was recorded at least ten times. V gene TRBV7-9 combines with J gene TRBJ1-6; D gene unclear. The germline CDR1 and CDR2 sequences are SEHNR and FQNEAQ (reference sequence). V gave up 3 bases and J gave up 10 bases, with 4 bases separating them. The CDR3 length is 11 residues. This CDR3 reads CASSLESPLHF. CDR3 nucleotide sequence: TGTGCCAGCAGCTTGGAGTCACCCCTCCACTTT. The variable domain in full, with the rest retrieved from reference TRBV7-9 and TRBJ1-6, is DTGVSQNPRHKITKRGQNVTFRCDPISEHNRLYWYRQTLGQGPEFLTYFQNEAQLEKSRLLSDRFSAERPKGSFSTLEIQRTEQGDSAMYLCASSLESPLHFGNGTRLTVT.

This chain connects TRBV19 to TRBJ2-1; weak D call: TRBD2 (5 bases). V shed 6 bases and J shed 0 bases, with 15 bases lying between them. This CDR3 has 16 amino acids. Germline V gene data show CDR1 as LNHDA and CDR2 as SQIVND (reference sequence). CDR3 DNA sequence: TGTGCCAGTAGCCACGCTTCGGGGAGCTCCTACAATGAGCAGTTCTTC. As protein: CASSHASGSSYNEQFF.

This clonotype has ten or more counts. The chain joins TRBV11-1 to TRBJ2-5, with D possibly being TRBD2 (7 bases). The germline V gene has CDR1 SGHAT and CDR2 FQDESV (reference sequence). The germline V and J ends were trimmed by 5 bases and 4 bases, with 14 bases remaining between them. The CDR3 has 14 residues. CDR3 amino acids: CASSDWGGRETQYF. The CDR3 DNA reads TGTGCCAGCAGCGACTGGGGGGGGCGAGAGACCCAGTACTTC.

CDR3 in DNA: TGCAGTGCCTTCAGGGGTGTTCAAGAGACCCAGTACTTC. Residues: CSAFRGVQETQYF. V is TRBV20-1 and J is TRBJ2-5; perhaps TRBD1 as D (6 bases). V lost 6 bases and J 2 bases, leaving 13 bases between the germline ends. The germline CDR1 and CDR2 sequences are DFQATT and SNEGSKA (reference sequence). There are 13 residues in the CDR3.

In this sample, this clonotype turned up many times. V is TRBV28 and J is TRBJ1-1; the D gene is possibly TRBD1 (5 bases). Germline V gene lookup returns CDR1 MDHEN and CDR2 SYDVKM. The CDR3 is 14 residues long. With 3 bases removed from V and 5 bases from J, the gap between germline ends came to 13 bases. The CDR3 DNA follows: TGTGCCAGCAGTTTGAGTCAGGGCCGGACTGAAGCTTTCTTT. It translates to CASSLSQGRTEAFF. The variable domain in full, with the rest retrieved from reference TRBV28 and TRBJ1-1, is DVKVTQSSRYLVKRTGEKVFLECVQDMDHENMFWYRQDPGLGLRLIYFSYDVKMKEKGDIPEGYSVSREKKERFSLILESASTNQTSMYLCASSLSQGRTEAFFGQGTRLTVV.

This clonotype was detected many times. The gene calls are TRBV28 and TRBJ2-7; no definite D call. The CDR3 is 13 amino acids. The germline V gene encodes CDR1 MDHEN and CDR2 SYDVKM. Trimming cost V 7 bases and J 6 bases, with 16 bases left between them. The chain's CDR3 is CASTLASSSEQYF. The CDR3 DNA sequence: TGTGCCAGCACCCTGGCATCCTCGAGCGAGCAGTACTTC. The complete variable domain, with remaining parts taken from reference TRBV28 and TRBJ2-7, reads DVKVTQSSRYLVKRTGEKVFLECVQDMDHENMFWYRQDPGLGLRLIYFSYDVKMKEKGDIPEGYSVSREKKERFSLILESASTNQTSMYLCASTLASSSEQYFGPGTRLTVT.

Ten or more counts support this clonotype. V is TRBV20-1 and J is TRBJ1-2; 8 positions agree with TRBD1. Looked up from germline, CDR1 is DFQATT and CDR2 is SNEGSKA (reference sequence). Trimming at V came to 0 bases and at J to 5 bases, leaving 5 bases not matched to a gene. This CDR3 region has 14 residues. The CDR3 DNA reads as TGCAGTGCTAGAGATAAAAGGACAGGGTATGGCTACACCTTC. As protein: CSARDKRTGYGYTF.